The TCR beta chain under discussion was sequenced for a study of molecular identifiers for immune sequencing clone quantification. This clonotype was observed many times. A CD8+CD4-CCR7+CD45RA+ gate was used to sort naive CD8 T cells. Trimming pared 2 bases from V and 0 bases from J, leaving 14 bases between. This CDR3 region has 18 residues. Germline loops: CDR1 MNHEY, CDR2 SVGAGI. Preparation of the bulk TCR libraries relied on previously described methods and listed TCR primers. TCRdb re-called the PCR reads through MiXCR, storing one row per CDR3 protein. Of some 590,000 distinct CDR3 sequences detected, 25% appear once; the ten largest clones hold around 0.78%.

This receptor was identified in a human donor in good health. Some libraries in this study had Jurkat cell RNA spiked in. Sequences were obtained from naive CD8+ T cells from blood, with Jurkat cell RNA spiked in. The sample's subset: FACS-sorted CD8+CD4-CCR7+CD45RA+ naive T cells. The chain employs TRBV6-5 and TRBJ2-6; tentatively, D is TRBD1 or TRBD2 (7 bases each). CDR3 DNA: TGTGCCAGCAGTTACCAGGGGGGGTTTAGCTCTGGGGCCAACGTCCTGACTTTC. It is translated as CASSYQGGFSSGANVLTF.